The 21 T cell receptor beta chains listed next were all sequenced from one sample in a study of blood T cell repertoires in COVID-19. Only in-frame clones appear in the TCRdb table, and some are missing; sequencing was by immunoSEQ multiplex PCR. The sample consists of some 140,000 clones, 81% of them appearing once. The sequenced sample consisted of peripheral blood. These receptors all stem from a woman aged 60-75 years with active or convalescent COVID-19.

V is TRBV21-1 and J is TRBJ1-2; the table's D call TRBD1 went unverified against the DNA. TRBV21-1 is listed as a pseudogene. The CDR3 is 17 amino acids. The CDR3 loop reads CASSKIRQGLTTGGYTF. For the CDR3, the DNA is TGTGCCAGCAGCAAAATAAGGCAGGGCCTCACTACCGGTGGCTACACCTTC.

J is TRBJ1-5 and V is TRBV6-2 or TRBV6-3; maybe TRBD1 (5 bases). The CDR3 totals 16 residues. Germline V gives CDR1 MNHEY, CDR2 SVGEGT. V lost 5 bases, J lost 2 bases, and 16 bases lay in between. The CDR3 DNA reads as TGTGCCAGCAGTACCCCCGGGGGATGGGGCAATCAGCCCCAGCATTTT. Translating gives CASSTPGGWGNQPQHF.

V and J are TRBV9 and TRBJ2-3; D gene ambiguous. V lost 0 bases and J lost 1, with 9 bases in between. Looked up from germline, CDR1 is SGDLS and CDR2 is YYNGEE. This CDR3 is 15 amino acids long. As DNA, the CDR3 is TGTGCCAGCAGCGTAGCCAGTCACCGCACAGATACGCAGTATTTT. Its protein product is CASSVASHRTDTQYF.

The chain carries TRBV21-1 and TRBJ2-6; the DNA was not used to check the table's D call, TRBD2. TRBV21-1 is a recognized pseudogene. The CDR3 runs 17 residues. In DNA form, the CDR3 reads TGTGCCAGCAGCAAGAAGGGAGGGCTAGGTGGGGCCAACGTCCTGACTTTC. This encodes CASSKKGGLGGANVLTF.

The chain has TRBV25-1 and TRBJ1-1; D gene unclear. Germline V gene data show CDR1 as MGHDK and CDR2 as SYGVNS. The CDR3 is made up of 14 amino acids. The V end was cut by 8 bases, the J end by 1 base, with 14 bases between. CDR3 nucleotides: TGTGCCAGCCTCCGTTGGGGAGGGAACACTGAAGCTTTCTTT. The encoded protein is CASLRWGGNTEAFF.

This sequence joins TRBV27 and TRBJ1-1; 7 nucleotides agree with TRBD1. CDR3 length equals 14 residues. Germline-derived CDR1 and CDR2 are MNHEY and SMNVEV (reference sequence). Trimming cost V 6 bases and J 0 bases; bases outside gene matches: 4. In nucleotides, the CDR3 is TGTGCCAGCAGGGGGACAGCCATGAACACTGAAGCTTTCTTT. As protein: CASRGTAMNTEAFF.

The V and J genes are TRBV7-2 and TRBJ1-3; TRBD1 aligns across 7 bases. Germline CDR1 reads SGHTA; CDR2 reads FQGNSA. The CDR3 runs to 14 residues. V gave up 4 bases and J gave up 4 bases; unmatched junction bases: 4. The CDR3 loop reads CASSSARGGNTIYF. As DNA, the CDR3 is TGTGCCAGCAGCTCCGCCAGGGGGGGAAACACCATATATTTT.

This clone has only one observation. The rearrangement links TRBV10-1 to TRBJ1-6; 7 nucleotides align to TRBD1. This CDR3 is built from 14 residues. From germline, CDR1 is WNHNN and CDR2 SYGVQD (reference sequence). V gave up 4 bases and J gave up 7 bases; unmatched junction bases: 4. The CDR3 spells CASSGQGDNSPLHF. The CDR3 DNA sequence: TGCGCCAGCAGTGGGCAGGGGGACAATTCACCCCTCCACTTT.

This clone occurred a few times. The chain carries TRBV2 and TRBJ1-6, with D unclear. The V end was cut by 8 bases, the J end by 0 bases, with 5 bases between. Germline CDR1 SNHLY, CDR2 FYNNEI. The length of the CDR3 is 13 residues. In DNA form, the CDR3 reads TGTGCCAGCGGTAGCTCCTATAATTCACCCCTCCACTTT. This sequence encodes CASGSSYNSPLHF.

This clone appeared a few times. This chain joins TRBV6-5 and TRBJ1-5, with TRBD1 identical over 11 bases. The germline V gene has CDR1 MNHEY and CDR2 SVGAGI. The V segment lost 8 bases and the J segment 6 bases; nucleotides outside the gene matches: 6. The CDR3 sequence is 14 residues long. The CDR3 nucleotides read TGTGCCAGCGGGGGACAGGGGGTAGTTCAGCCCCAGCATTTT. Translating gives CASGGQGVVQPQHF.

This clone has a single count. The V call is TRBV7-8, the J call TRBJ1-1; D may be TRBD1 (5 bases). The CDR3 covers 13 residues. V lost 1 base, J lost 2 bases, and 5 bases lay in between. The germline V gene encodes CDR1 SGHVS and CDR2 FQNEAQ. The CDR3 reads CASSLGTNTEAFF. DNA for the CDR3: TGTGCCAGCAGCTTAGGGACAAACACTGAAGCTTTCTTT. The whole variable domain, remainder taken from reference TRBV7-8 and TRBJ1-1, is GAGVSQSPRYKVAKRGQDVALRCDPISGHVSLFWYQQALGQGPEFLTYFQNEAQLDKSGLPSDRFFAERPEGSVSTLKIQRTQQEDSAVYLCASSLGTNTEAFFGQGTRLTVV.

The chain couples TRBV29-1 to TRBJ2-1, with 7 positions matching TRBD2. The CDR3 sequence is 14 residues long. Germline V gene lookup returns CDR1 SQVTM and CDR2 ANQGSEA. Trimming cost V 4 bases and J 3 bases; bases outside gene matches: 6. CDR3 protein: CSVGGGKDYNEQFF. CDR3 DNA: TGCAGCGTTGGCGGGGGAAAAGACTACAATGAGCAGTTCTTC.

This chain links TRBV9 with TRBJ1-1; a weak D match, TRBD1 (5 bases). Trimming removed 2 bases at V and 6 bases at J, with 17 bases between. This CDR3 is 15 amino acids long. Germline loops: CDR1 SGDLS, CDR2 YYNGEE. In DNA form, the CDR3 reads TGTGCCAGCAGCGTTATCAGGGTAGGGGAGGCTGAAGCTTTCTTT. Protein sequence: CASSVIRVGEAEAFF.

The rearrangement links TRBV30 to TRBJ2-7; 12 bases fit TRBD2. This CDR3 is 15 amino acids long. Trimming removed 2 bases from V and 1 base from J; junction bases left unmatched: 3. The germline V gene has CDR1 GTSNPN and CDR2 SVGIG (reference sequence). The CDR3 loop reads CAWSPGLAGSYEQYF. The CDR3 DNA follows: TGTGCCTGGAGTCCCGGACTAGCGGGATCCTACGAGCAGTACTTC.

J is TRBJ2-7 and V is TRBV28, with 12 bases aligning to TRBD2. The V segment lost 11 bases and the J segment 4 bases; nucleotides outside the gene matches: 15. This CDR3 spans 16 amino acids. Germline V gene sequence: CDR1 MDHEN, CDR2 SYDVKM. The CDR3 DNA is TGTGCCCTGCAGGGGGCGTCTAGCGGGAGGGTGTACGAGCAGTACTTC. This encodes CALQGASSGRVYEQYF.

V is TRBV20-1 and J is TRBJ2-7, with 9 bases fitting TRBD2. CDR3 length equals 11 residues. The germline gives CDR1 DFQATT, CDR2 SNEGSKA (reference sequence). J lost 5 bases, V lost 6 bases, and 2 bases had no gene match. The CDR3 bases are TGCAGTGCCGCTAGCGGGGACGAGCAGTACTTC. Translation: CSAASGDEQYF.

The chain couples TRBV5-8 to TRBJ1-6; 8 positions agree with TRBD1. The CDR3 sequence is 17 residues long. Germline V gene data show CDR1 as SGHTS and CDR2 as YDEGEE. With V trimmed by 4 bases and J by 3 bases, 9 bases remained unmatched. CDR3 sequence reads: CASSRTGLLLYNSPLHF. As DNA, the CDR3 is TGTGCCAGCAGCCGGACAGGGCTACTCCTCTATAATTCACCCCTCCACTTT. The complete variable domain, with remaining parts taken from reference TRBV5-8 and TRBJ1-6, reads EAGVTQSPTHLIKTRGQQATLRCSPISGHTSVYWYQQALGLGLQFLLWYDEGEERNRGNFPPRFSGRQFPNYSSELNVNALELEDSALYLCASSRTGLLLYNSPLHFGNGTRLTVT.

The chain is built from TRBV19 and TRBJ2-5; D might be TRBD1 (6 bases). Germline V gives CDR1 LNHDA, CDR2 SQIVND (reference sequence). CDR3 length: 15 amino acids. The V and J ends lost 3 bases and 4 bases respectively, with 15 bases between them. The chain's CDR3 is CASSMGIRGAETQYF. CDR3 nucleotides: TGTGCCAGTAGTATGGGTATCAGGGGAGCAGAGACCCAGTACTTC. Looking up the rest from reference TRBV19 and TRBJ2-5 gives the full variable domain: DGGITQSPKYLFRKEGQNVTLSCEQNLNHDAMYWYRQDPGQGLRLIYYSQIVNDFQKGDIAEGYSVSREKKESFPLTVTSAQKNPTAFYLCASSMGIRGAETQYFGPGTRLLVL.

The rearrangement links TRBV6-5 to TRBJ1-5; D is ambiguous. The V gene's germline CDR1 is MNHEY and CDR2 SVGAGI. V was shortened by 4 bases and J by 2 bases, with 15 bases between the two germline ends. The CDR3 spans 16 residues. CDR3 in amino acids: CASSSDYLYGNQPQHF. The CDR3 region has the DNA TGTGCCAGCAGTTCGGACTACCTGTATGGCAATCAGCCCCAGCATTTT.

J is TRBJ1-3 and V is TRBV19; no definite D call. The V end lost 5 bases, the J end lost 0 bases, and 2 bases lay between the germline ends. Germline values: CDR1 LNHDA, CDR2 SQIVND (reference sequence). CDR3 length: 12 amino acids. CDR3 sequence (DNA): TGTGCCAGTAGTCTCTCTGGAAACACCATATATTTT. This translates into CASSLSGNTIYF.

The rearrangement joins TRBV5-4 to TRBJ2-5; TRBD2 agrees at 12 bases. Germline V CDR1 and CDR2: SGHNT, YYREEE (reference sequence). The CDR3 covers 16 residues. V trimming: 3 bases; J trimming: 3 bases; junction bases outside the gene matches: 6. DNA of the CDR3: TGTGCCAGCAGCTCCTACCGGACTAGCGGGGAAGAGACCCAGTACTTC. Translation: CASSSYRTSGEETQYF.